The sequence of this T cell receptor (beta chain) was determined in a study of blood T cell repertoires in COVID-19. This clone was recorded a few times. The data were produced by immunoSEQ multiplex PCR, yet TCRdb's version contains in-frame clones alone and is incomplete. Of more than 85,000 clones in the sample, 70% to 90% are singletons; the top ten hold 9.5% to 15%. The CDR3 has 16 amino acids. Trimming shortened V by 4 bases and J by 5 bases, and 19 bases separated the two germline ends. Germline CDR1 and CDR2: SGDLS and YYNGEE. The sequence came from a human donor in a cohort sampled during active COVID-19. The specimen sequenced was peripheral blood. V gene TRBV9 combines with J gene TRBJ2-1; tentative D call: TRBD1 (5 bases). CDR3 in DNA: TGTGCCAGCAGCAGGGGTAGTGGATTGGAGAACAATGAGCAGTTCTTC. Amino acid sequence: CASSRGSGLENNEQFF. The full variable domain, its missing parts supplied by reference TRBV9 and TRBJ2-1, is DSGVTQTPKHLITATGQRVTLRCSPRSGDLSVYWYQQSLDQGLQFLIQYYNGEERAKGNILERFSAQQFPDLHSELNLSSLELGDSALYFCASSRGSGLENNEQFFGPGTRLTVL.